The 27 T cell receptor beta chains reported below all come from one sample, sequenced in a study of CD8+ T cells in alopecia areata. RNA was extracted and reverse transcribed into cDNA as the sequencing template. The table came from immunoSEQ multiplex PCR; TCRdb's copy has only in-frame clones and leaves some out. The data hold 15,000 to 20,000 clones, with around three fifths observed a single time. Described treatment: oral pan-JAK inhibitor, 5-10 mg twice daily. It was from alopecia areata patients that lesional scalp punch biopsies and peripheral blood were collected. Sample: skin, taken at week 4, from a patient treated with tofacitinib. These receptors originate from a human donor with alopecia areata.

V gene TRBV28 combines with J gene TRBJ1-1; a weak D match, TRBD1 (6 bases). The CDR3 extends over 12 amino acids. The germline V and J ends were trimmed by 3 bases and 7 bases, with 9 bases remaining between them. CDR1 and CDR2 from the germline V gene are MDHEN and SYDVKM. CDR3 sequence reads: CASSLADSEAFF. The CDR3 nucleotides are TGTGCCAGCAGTTTGGCGGACAGTGAAGCTTTCTTT. The full variable domain, with the rest looked up from reference TRBV28 and TRBJ1-1, is DVKVTQSSRYLVKRTGEKVFLECVQDMDHENMFWYRQDPGLGLRLIYFSYDVKMKEKGDIPEGYSVSREKKERFSLILESASTNQTSMYLCASSLADSEAFFGQGTRLTVV.

This clone was seen just once. The V call is TRBV5-4, the J call TRBJ1-1, with 10 bases identical to TRBD1. The V segment lost 4 bases and the J segment 3 bases; nucleotides outside the gene matches: 6. CDR3 length: 15 residues. Germline assignment: CDR1 SGHNT and CDR2 YYREEE (reference sequence). CDR3 loop: CASSHPGQGYTEAFF. The DNA of the CDR3 is TGTGCCAGCAGCCACCCGGGACAGGGGTACACTGAAGCTTTCTTT.

The gene calls are TRBV15 and TRBJ2-7; D perhaps matches TRBD1 (6 bases). The CDR3 covers 16 residues. V was cut by 3 bases and J by 5 bases, with 20 bases left in between. Germline V gene data show CDR1 as LNHNV and CDR2 as YYDKDF (reference sequence). This CDR3 is CATSSGRYRVENEQYF. In nucleotides, the CDR3 is TGTGCCACCAGCAGCGGGCGATACAGGGTTGAGAACGAGCAGTACTTC.

The rearrangement links TRBV27 to TRBJ2-7; 7 bases agree with TRBD1. Germline CDR1 is MNHEY and CDR2 is SMNVEV (reference sequence). This CDR3 comprises 15 residues. The V gene end was trimmed by 6 bases and the J gene end by 0 bases; junction bases not matched to a gene: 8. The CDR3 region is CASSNFGTVSYEQYF. CDR3 DNA sequence: TGTGCCAGCAGCAACTTCGGGACAGTCTCCTACGAGCAGTACTTC.

With respect to this clone: No DNA is shown, since the ends of the CDR3 on it are uncertain; the CDR3 is the one TCRdb lists. This rearrangement joins TRBV10-3 to TRBJ1-5. Germline values: CDR1 ENHRY, CDR2 SYGVKD. The CDR3 is 24 residues long, counting both termini. The CDR3 here is CAISETKVGGSPQPQHFGVQPQHF.

The chain couples TRBV5-1 to TRBJ2-7, with D maybe TRBD2 (6 bases). The CDR3 contains 14 residues. Germline-derived CDR1 and CDR2 are SGHRS and YFSETQ. Deletions cut 1 base from V and 2 bases from J, with 10 bases between. CDR3 amino acids: CASSLLTGAYEQYF. CDR3 bases: TGCGCCAGCAGCTTGCTGACGGGGGCCTACGAGCAGTACTTC.

This clone has a single count. The chain employs TRBV28 and TRBJ2-3; 10 nucleotides align to TRBD2. The CDR3 length is 16 residues. The germline V gene has CDR1 MDHEN and CDR2 SYDVKM. The V and J ends lost 3 bases and 1 base, in that order; junction bases with no gene match: 4. The DNA for the CDR3 is TGTGCCAGCAGTTTGGATCTAGCGGGGGGCACAGATACGCAGTATTTT. Translation: CASSLDLAGGTDTQYF. Together with reference TRBV28 and TRBJ2-3, the CDR3 gives the full variable domain: DVKVTQSSRYLVKRTGEKVFLECVQDMDHENMFWYRQDPGLGLRLIYFSYDVKMKEKGDIPEGYSVSREKKERFSLILESASTNQTSMYLCASSLDLAGGTDTQYFGPGTRLTVL.

This clone was picked up a small number of times. The chain is built from TRBV7-2 and TRBJ2-1, with 7 positions matching TRBD1. V trimming: 4 bases; J trimming: 4 bases; junction bases outside the gene matches: 7. This CDR3 spans 15 amino acids. CDR1 and CDR2 from the germline V gene are SGHTA and FQGNSA. CDR3 amino acids: CASSSGTVVYNEQFF. CDR3 in DNA: TGTGCCAGCAGCTCCGGGACAGTCGTTTACAATGAGCAGTTCTTC.

CDR3 nucleotide sequence: TGTGCCAGCAGCTTTCTGGGTCCTGAAGCTTTCTTT. Residues: CASSFLGPEAFF. The chain links TRBV7-9 to TRBJ1-1; D uncertain. This CDR3 is built from 12 residues. The V gene's germline CDR1 is SEHNR and CDR2 FQNEAQ (reference sequence). V dropped 3 bases and J dropped 6 bases, with 8 bases sitting between them.

This chain uses TRBV20-1 with TRBJ2-3; no clear D gene. V was clipped by 4 bases and J by 6 bases, with 8 bases between them. This CDR3 has 11 residues. Looked up from germline, CDR1 is DFQATT and CDR2 is SNEGSKA (reference sequence). The chain's CDR3 is CSATTTDTQYF. CDR3 nucleotide sequence: TGCAGTGCTACCACAACTGATACGCAGTATTTT.

V usage is TRBV4-1 and J usage is TRBJ2-5, with 9 nucleotides matching TRBD1. Germline CDR1 reads MGHRA; CDR2 reads YSYEKL. This CDR3 is 15 amino acids long. V was pared by 1 base and J by 5 bases, with 5 bases of the junction left unmatched. The CDR3 nucleotides are TGCGCCAGCAGCCAAGGGGACAGGGACGATGAGACCCAGTACTTC. It codes for CASSQGDRDDETQYF.

The chain links TRBV19 to TRBJ1-5, with D maybe TRBD1 (6 bases). The V end was cut by 7 bases, the J end by 5 bases, with 21 bases between. The CDR3 totals 16 residues. CDR1 and CDR2 from the germline V gene are LNHDA and SQIVND (reference sequence). CDR3 nucleotides: TGTGCCAGTACAGCGCAGGGGCGCGGGGGAGATCAGCCCCAGCATTTT. The encoded protein is CASTAQGRGGDQPQHF.

This clone was detected only a few times. The rearrangement uses TRBV2 and TRBJ1-5, with unresolved D. CDR3 length: 13 amino acids. V was clipped by 1 base and J by 2 bases, with 3 bases between them. CDR1 is SNHLY, CDR2 FYNNEI, per germline. The CDR3 reads CASSEEGNQPQHF. The CDR3 coding sequence is TGTGCCAGCAGTGAAGAGGGCAATCAGCCCCAGCATTTT. Complete variable domain (other parts from reference TRBV2 and TRBJ1-5): EPEVTQTPSHQVTQMGQEVILRCVPISNHLYFYWYRQILGQKVEFLVSFYNNEISEKSEIFDDQFSVERPDGSNFTLKIRSTKLEDSAMYFCASSEEGNQPQHFGDGTRLSIL.

This clone is deemed large. The chain joins TRBV19 to TRBJ2-1, with D perhaps matching TRBD2 (6 bases). Germline V CDR1 and CDR2: LNHDA, SQIVND (reference sequence). The CDR3 consists of 13 residues. Between the trimmed V and J ends, which lost 9 bases and 5 bases, there was a span of 14 bases. The CDR3 nucleotides are TGTGCCAGCGCGACCGGAGGGAACAATGAGCAGTTCTTC. As protein: CASATGGNNEQFF.

This chain connects TRBV27 to TRBJ1-2; D gene ambiguous. Germline V CDR1 and CDR2: MNHEY, SMNVEV (reference sequence). The V gene lost 1 base and the J gene lost 1 base, with 7 bases spanning the gap. CDR3 length equals 14 residues. Here the CDR3 reads CASSLLFSNYGYTF. In DNA form, the CDR3 reads TGTGCCAGCAGTTTATTGTTCAGTAACTATGGCTACACCTTC.

The chain combines TRBV19 with TRBJ2-2, with D possibly being TRBD2 (6 bases). Looked up from germline, CDR1 is LNHDA and CDR2 is SQIVND (reference sequence). This CDR3 has 13 amino acids. Trimming pared 9 bases from V and 0 bases from J, leaving 8 bases between. Written as DNA, the CDR3 is TGTGCCAGCCGGGAGACGAACACCGGGGAGCTGTTTTTT. Residues: CASRETNTGELFF.

This clone was counted between two and nine times. This rearrangement joins TRBV4-1 to TRBJ1-5; tentatively, D is TRBD1 (6 bases). With 1 base removed from V and 9 bases from J, the gap between germline ends came to 16 bases. The germline CDR1 and CDR2 sequences are MGHRA and YSYEKL. The CDR3 spans 15 residues. CDR3 sequence: CASSQGWTAIAPQHF. The DNA for the CDR3 is TGCGCCAGCAGCCAAGGGTGGACAGCGATCGCGCCCCAGCATTTT.

This clone has more than one count but fewer than ten. The genes are TRBV21-1 and TRBJ1-2. TRBV21-1 is assigned pseudogene status. The CDR3 length is 15 residues. The CDR3 reads CASSKAQGRRDGYTF. CDR3 bases: TGTGCCAGCAGCAAAGCGCAGGGACGACGTGATGGCTACACCTTC.

V gene TRBV29-1 combines with J gene TRBJ1-1; 8 bases are shared with TRBD1. Unmatched junction bases numbered 3, after V lost 5 bases and J lost 7 bases. CDR1 is SQVTM, CDR2 ANQGSEA, per germline. This CDR3 contains 11 residues. The CDR3 here is CSVLTGGEAFF. Here the CDR3 DNA reads TGCAGCGTTCTAACAGGGGGTGAAGCTTTCTTT. The full variable domain, completed using reference TRBV29-1 and TRBJ1-1, is SAVISQKPSRDICQRGTSLTIQCQVDSQVTMMFWYRQQPGQSLTLIATANQGSEATYESGFVIDKFPISRPNLTFSTLTVSNMSPEDSSIYLCSVLTGGEAFFGQGTRLTVV.

The chain links TRBV10-3 to TRBJ2-7; 10 positions agree with TRBD2. CDR1 is ENHRY, CDR2 SYGVKD, per germline. V was pared by 4 bases and J by 5 bases, with 8 bases of the junction left unmatched. This CDR3 has 15 residues. The CDR3 nucleotides read TGTGCCATCAGTGTTTTAGCGGGGGGTCTGGACGAGCAGTACTTC. Amino acid sequence: CAISVLAGGLDEQYF.

This chain connects TRBV7-9 to TRBJ1-4, with 7 bases lining up with TRBD1. V lost 5 bases and J lost 1; bases outside the gene matches: 4. Germline V gives CDR1 SEHNR, CDR2 FQNEAQ (reference sequence). The CDR3 totals 15 residues. The CDR3 nucleotides are TGTGCCAGCAGCAGCCAGGGGGTAACTAATGAAAAACTGTTTTTT. Protein sequence: CASSSQGVTNEKLFF.

CDR3 DNA: TGTGCCTGGAGGGGGGTTGGAAACACCATATATTTT. It is translated as CAWRGVGNTIYF. The V gene is TRBV30, the J gene TRBJ1-3; a weak D match, TRBD1 (5 bases). The V end lost 3 bases, the J end lost 3 bases, and 6 bases lay between the germline ends. The CDR3 length is 12 residues. Germline-derived CDR1 and CDR2 are GTSNPN and SVGIG (reference sequence).

This chain joins TRBV19 and TRBJ1-2, with a tentative D call TRBD1 (6 bases). The germline gives CDR1 LNHDA, CDR2 SQIVND (reference sequence). V was pared by 7 bases and J by 5 bases, with 20 bases between. The CDR3 extends over 15 amino acids. As DNA, the CDR3 is TGTGCCAGTAAGGTCGACAGGCCGGGACCTTATGGCTACACCTTC. This gives the protein CASKVDRPGPYGYTF.

This clone has only a few counts. Written as DNA, the CDR3 is TGCGCCAGCAGCCCTAGCTGGGAGACCCTAAACACAGATACGCAGTATTTT. Translated, it gives CASSPSWETLNTDTQYF. The chain couples TRBV5-1 to TRBJ2-3; possibly TRBD2 for D (5 bases). From germline, CDR1 is SGHRS and CDR2 YFSETQ. The CDR3 consists of 17 residues. The V gene lost 4 bases and the J gene lost 2 bases, with 20 bases spanning the gap.

There are a few counts of this clone. This chain uses TRBV11-2 with TRBJ1-1; D might be TRBD1 (5 bases). This CDR3 spans 13 amino acids. With 3 bases removed from V and 5 bases from J, the gap between germline ends came to 10 bases. The germline V gene encodes CDR1 SGHAT and CDR2 FQNNGV. Written as DNA, the CDR3 is TGTGCCAGCAGCTTGTTCGACAGAACTGAAGCTTTCTTT. This encodes CASSLFDRTEAFF.

A few counts support this clone. The chain is built from TRBV30 and TRBJ1-5; TRBD1 matches 9 bases. CDR1 is GTSNPN, CDR2 SVGIG, per germline (reference sequence). With V trimmed by 0 bases and J by 7 bases, 16 bases remained unmatched. This CDR3 is 18 amino acids long. DNA for the CDR3: TGTGCCTGGAGTGTACTTTGCCAGGGGACAGGGACCGGACAGCCCCAGCATTTT. It is translated as CAWSVLCQGTGTGQPQHF.

This rearrangement joins TRBV4-2 to TRBJ1-1; D call uncertain. Germline V gives CDR1 LGHNA, CDR2 YNFKEQ. The CDR3 extends over 15 amino acids. V was trimmed by 2 bases and J by 4 bases, leaving 14 bases between them. CDR3 residues: CASSQPESLATEAFF. CDR3 sequence (DNA): TGTGCCAGCAGCCAACCCGAAAGCCTGGCCACTGAAGCTTTCTTT.